This is a list of T cell receptor beta chains from one sample in a study of T cell responses to AZD1222 COVID-19 vaccine. TCRdb's table, derived via immunoSEQ multiplex PCR, lists solely in-frame clones and lacks some. The table has tens of thousands of clones, just over 90% seen once. The sample in question was peripheral blood, obtained 28 days after the second AZD1222 dose. The receptors come from an adult who received the AZD1222 COVID-19 vaccine. Each CDR3 is given with its conserved first and last residue. Each record gives: clone size, D gene, J gene, V gene, CDR3 protein, CDR3 DNA. D genes are given only for firm matches. Size is omitted from some rows. Given values are once, few, many or a class for expanded clones.

. TRBD1 TRBJ2-7 TRBV5-4 CASRGTAYEQYF TGTGCCAGCAGGGGGACAGCCTACGAGCAGTACTTC
. . TRBJ1-6 TRBV10-3 CAISGGSYNSPLHF TGTGCCATCAGTGGAGGGTCCTATAATTCACCCCTCCACTTT
. . TRBJ1-1 TRBV5-1 CASSVGGSERAFF TGCGCCAGCAGCGTCGGCGGTTCCGAAAGAGCTTTCTTT
. . TRBJ1-2 TRBV3-1/TRBV3-2 CATPIDQILYGYTF TGTGCCACCCCTATCGATCAAATACTCTATGGCTACACCTTC
. . TRBJ1-5 TRBV7-2 CASSYMQGLQPQHF TGTGCCAGCAGTTACATGCAGGGTTTACAGCCCCAGCATTTT
. . TRBJ1-3 TRBV2 CASSGVLSGNTIYF TGTGCCAGCAGTGGGGTCCTCTCTGGAAACACCATATATTTT
. . TRBJ1-3 TRBV29-1 CSVVGSMAGNTIYF TGCAGCGTTGTAGGCTCGATGGCTGGAAACACCATATATTTT
. TRBD1 TRBJ1-2 TRBV27 CASSPRQGVYGYTF TGTGCCAGCAGTCCACGACAGGGCGTCTATGGCTACACCTTC
few . TRBJ1-1 TRBV28 CASSLGRVNTEAFF TGTGCCAGCAGTTTGGGACGGGTGAACACTGAAGCTTTCTTT
. . TRBJ2-6 TRBV9 CASGGGPGANVLTF TGTGCTTCTGGGGGGGGCCCTGGGGCCAACGTCCTGACTTTC
. . TRBJ1-5 TRBV2 CASSFGTSMLQPQHF TGTGCCAGCAGCTTTGGGACATCTATGCTTCAGCCCCAGCATTTT
. TRBD1 TRBJ1-2 TRBV5-1 CASSKTGVEGYTF TGCGCCAGCAGCAAGACAGGGGTAGAAGGCTACACCTTC
. . TRBJ2-7 TRBV10-3 CAISAPGSTYEQYF TGTGCCATCAGTGCGCCAGGTTCCACCTACGAGCAGTACTTC
. . TRBJ1-5 TRBV6-1 CASSERRVGGNQPQHF TGTGCCAGCAGTGAAAGGAGGGTTGGCGGCAATCAGCCCCAGCATTTT
once TRBD1 TRBJ2-3 TRBV7-2 CASSAPGTGSTDTQYF TGTGCCAGCAGCGCCCCCGGGACAGGGAGCACAGATACGCAGTATTTT
. . TRBJ1-5 TRBV28 CASSWLGGNQPQHF TGTGCCAGCAGTTGGCTGGGGGGCAATCAGCCCCAGCATTTT
. TRBD1 TRBJ1-1 TRBV5-1 CASSPPTGFNTEAFF TGCGCCAGCAGCCCTCCGACAGGGTTTAACACTGAAGCTTTCTTT
. . TRBJ1-2 TRBV7-2 CASSLASSQFYGYTF TGTGCCAGCAGCTTAGCATCTTCGCAGTTCTATGGCTACACCTTC
. . TRBJ1-4 TRBV7-2 CASSLSAGVWEKLFF TGTGCCAGCAGCTTAAGTGCAGGGGTGTGGGAAAAACTGTTTTTT
. TRBD1 TRBJ2-1 TRBV6-2/TRBV6-3 CASSRGTGPYNEQFF TGTGCCAGCAGCCGCGGGACAGGGCCCTACAATGAGCAGTTCTTC
. . TRBJ2-2 TRBV7-2 CASRPWAANTGELFF TGTGCCAGCAGACCCTGGGCGGCAAACACCGGGGAGCTGTTTTTT
once . TRBJ2-1 TRBV10-3 CAIRGGQGYYNEQFF TGTGCCATCAGGGGGGGTCAGGGATACTACAATGAGCAGTTCTTC
. . TRBJ2-1 TRBV11-2 CASRSILNEQFF TGTGCCAGCAGATCAATATTAAATGAGCAGTTCTTC
. . TRBJ1-2 TRBV5-1 CASSLASRTYGYTF TGCGCCAGCAGCTTGGCCTCCAGGACCTATGGCTACACCTTC
. TRBD2 TRBJ2-5 TRBV6-5 CASTPGTSSGTQYF TGTGCCAGCACCCCCGGGACTAGCAGTGGGACCCAGTACTTC
. . TRBJ2-1 TRBV4-3 CASSQDRSYYNEQFF TGCGCCAGCAGCCAAGACAGGTCGTATTACAATGAGCAGTTCTTC
. . TRBJ1-1 TRBV9 CASSADTWNTEAFF TGTGCCAGCAGCGCCGACACCTGGAACACTGAAGCTTTCTTT
few TRBD1 TRBJ1-2 TRBV5-6 CASSVDRGASYGYTF TGTGCCAGCAGCGTAGACAGGGGGGCGTCCTATGGCTACACCTTC
. TRBD1 TRBJ2-7 TRBV19 CASATTTGGPYEQYF TGTGCCAGTGCCACTACAACAGGGGGCCCCTACGAGCAGTACTTC
. TRBD1 TRBJ1-2 TRBV7-3 CASSLTGTGGPYGYTF TGTGCCAGCAGCTTAACCGGGACAGGGGGCCCCTATGGCTACACCTTC
. TRBD1 TRBJ2-1 TRBV11-2 CASAGDRGYREQFF TGTGCCAGCGCTGGGGACAGGGGCTATCGTGAGCAGTTCTTC
. . TRBJ1-2 TRBV3-1/TRBV3-2 CASSQAWGRGSGYTF TGTGCCAGCAGCCAAGCGTGGGGCAGGGGATCTGGCTACACCTTC
. TRBD1 TRBJ1-2 TRBV5-5 CASSLRTGSDGYTF TGTGCCAGCAGCCTGAGGACAGGGTCGGATGGCTACACCTTC
few . TRBJ1-2 TRBV6-5 CASSYGIGGYTF TGTGCCAGCAGTTACGGAATTGGCGGCTACACCTTC
. . TRBJ2-7 TRBV6-5 CASSYSKLPSSYEQYF TGTGCCAGCAGTTACTCGAAGCTCCCTAGCTCCTACGAGCAGTACTTC
. . TRBJ1-1 TRBV3-1/TRBV3-2 CASSQDQGRVVTEAFF TGTGCCAGCAGCCAAGATCAGGGCAGGGTAGTTACTGAAGCTTTCTTT
. TRBD1 TRBJ1-1 TRBV19 CASRLTGGVSEAFF TGTGCCAGTAGACTCACAGGGGGCGTGAGTGAAGCTTTCTTT
. TRBD1 TRBJ1-2 TRBV5-1 CASRSTGWDGYTF TGCGCCAGCCGTTCGACAGGGTGGGATGGCTACACCTTC
. TRBD2 TRBJ2-3 TRBV5-1 CASSRRVSGGATPDTQYF TGCGCCAGCAGCCGGAGGGTTAGCGGGGGGGCCACCCCAGATACGCAGTATTTT
once . TRBJ1-6 TRBV5-6 CASSLGPDPNSPLHF TGTGCCAGCAGCTTGGGCCCAGACCCTAATTCACCCCTCCACTTT
. . TRBJ1-5 TRBV3-1/TRBV3-2 CASSQGRINQPQHF TGTGCCAGCAGCCAAGGACGGATCAATCAGCCCCAGCATTTT
. TRBD1 TRBJ2-3 TRBV15 CATSSGQDLTDTQYF TGTGCCACCAGCAGCGGACAGGATCTCACAGATACGCAGTATTTT
. . TRBJ1-2 TRBV2 CASSEVGNGHGYTF TGTGCCAGCAGTGAAGTCGGGAATGGGCATGGCTACACCTTC
. . TRBJ2-7 TRBV10-1 CASSAGTYEQYF TGCGCCAGCAGTGCCGGGACCTACGAGCAGTACTTC
. . TRBJ2-2 TRBV10-3 CAISEGTGVGTGELFF TGTGCCATCAGTGAGGGGACTGGGGTAGGAACCGGGGAGCTGTTTTTT
. . TRBJ1-4 TRBV27 CASSLRGGDTRLHNEKLFF TGTGCCAGCAGTTTACGAGGCGGGGATACCCGCCTCCATAATGAAAAACTGTTTTTT
. TRBD1 TRBJ1-6 TRBV5-1 CASSPATYTGGYSPLHF TGCGCCAGCAGCCCCGCCACATACACAGGGGGCTACTCACCCCTCCACTTT
. . TRBJ1-6 TRBV2 CASRFQGQRYSPLHF TGTGCCAGCAGGTTCCAAGGACAGAGGTATTCACCCCTCCACTTT
. . TRBJ2-7 TRBV7-9 CASSWGDSPEQYF TGTGCCAGCAGCTGGGGGGACAGTCCCGAGCAGTACTTC
. . TRBJ1-2 TRBV5-1 CASSSGAGYGYTF TGCGCCAGCAGCTCAGGGGCCGGCTATGGCTACACCTTC
. . TRBJ1-6 TRBV28 CASSPSGTAGYNSPLHF TGTGCCAGCAGTCCATCGGGGACGGCGGGCTATAATTCACCCCTCCACTTT
. . TRBJ1-5 TRBV19 CASSFIDPNQPQHF TGTGCCAGTAGTTTTATCGACCCTAATCAGCCCCAGCATTTT
. . TRBJ2-5 TRBV15 CATSSRLAETQYF TGTGCCACCAGCTCCCGTCTGGCGGAGACCCAGTACTTC
. TRBD1 TRBJ2-7 TRBV10-3 CAISDDRGKVEQYF TGTGCCATCAGTGATGACAGGGGGAAGGTGGAGCAGTACTTC
. . TRBJ1-5 TRBV5-6 CASSPIGQLQPQHF TGTGCCAGCAGCCCGATCGGACAGTTGCAGCCCCAGCATTTT
. TRBD2 TRBJ2-2 TRBV7-9 CASSQILAGDTGELFF TGTGCCAGCAGCCAAATCCTAGCGGGGGACACCGGGGAGCTGTTTTTT